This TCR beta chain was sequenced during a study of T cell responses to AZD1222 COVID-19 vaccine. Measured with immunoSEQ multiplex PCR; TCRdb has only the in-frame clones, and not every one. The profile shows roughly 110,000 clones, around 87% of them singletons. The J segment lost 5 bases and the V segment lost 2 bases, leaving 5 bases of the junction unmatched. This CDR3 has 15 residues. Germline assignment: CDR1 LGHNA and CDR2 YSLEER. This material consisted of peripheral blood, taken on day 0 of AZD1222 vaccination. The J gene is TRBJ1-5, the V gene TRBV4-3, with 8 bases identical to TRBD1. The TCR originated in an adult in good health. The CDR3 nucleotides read TGCGCCAGCAGCCAAAGGGTACAGGGGGATCAGCCCCAGCATTTT. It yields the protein CASSQRVQGDQPQHF.